A single sample gave rise to the 30 T cell receptor beta chains below, sequenced in a study of human T cells and chemical hapten exposure. Each CDR3 protein is one row after TCRdb ran MiXCR on the RACE reads. The sample has 70,000 to 85,000 distinct CDR3 sequences; under 10% are singletons. Time point given: healthy volunteer bleed at 6 weeks. Total RNA extraction was carried out from unfractionated whole blood. Material: whole blood. All receptors derive from a male donor in good health. Some clones in this sample may be carry-over from other donors' samples.

This clonotype has at least ten counts. The V call is TRBV27, the J call TRBJ2-3; 14 bases are shared with TRBD2. This CDR3 is 19 amino acids long. V lost 3 bases and J lost 6; bases outside the gene matches: 14. In germline, CDR1 is MNHEY, CDR2 SMNVEV (reference sequence). The CDR3 here is CASSLVQGGLAGVEDTQYF. CDR3 coding DNA: TGTGCCAGCAGTTTGGTGCAGGGGGGACTAGCGGGAGTGGAGGATACGCAGTATTTT.

This clonotype was counted many times. This chain links TRBV3-1 with TRBJ1-2; TRBD1 matches 11 bases. Germline trimming cut 1 base from V and 11 bases from J; bases unmatched to any gene: 3. This CDR3 region has 13 residues. Germline CDR1 reads LGHDT; CDR2 reads YNNKEL (reference sequence). The CDR3 DNA follows: TGTGCCAGCAGCCAAGCGGACAGGGGGCGATACACCTTC. It codes for CASSQADRGRYTF.

This clonotype has more than one count but fewer than ten. The rearrangement joins TRBV5-6 to TRBJ1-3; D is unresolved. V was shortened by 4 bases and J by 4 bases, with 3 bases between the two germline ends. CDR3 length: 11 residues. Germline CDR1 SGHDT, CDR2 YYEEEE. As DNA, the CDR3 is TGTGCCAGCAGCAGGGGAAACACCATATATTTT. Its protein product is CASSRGNTIYF.

The V and J genes are TRBV18 and TRBJ1-1, with D hard to call. Germline lookup yields CDR1 KGHSH and CDR2 LQKENI. V was pared by 8 bases and J by 2 bases, with 15 bases between. CDR3 length equals 14 residues. CDR3 sequence: CASKLSEENTEAFF. The CDR3, as DNA: TGTGCCAGCAAACTTTCGGAGGAAAACACTGAAGCTTTCTTT. The full variable domain, rest sourced from reference TRBV18 and TRBJ1-1, is NAGVMQNPRHLVRRRGQEARLRCSPMKGHSHVYWYRQLPEEGLKFMVYLQKENIIDESGMPKERFSAEFPKEGPSILRIQQVVRGDSAAYFCASKLSEENTEAFFGQGTRLTVV.

This chain connects TRBV11-2 to TRBJ2-7; the D gene is possibly TRBD1 (6 bases). Trimming pared 0 bases from V and 2 bases from J, leaving 17 bases between. Germline loops: CDR1 SGHAT, CDR2 FQNNGV. CDR3 length: 17 residues. The DNA of the CDR3 is TGTGCCAGCAGCTTAGATTTGTTGGGGACAAGAACCTACGAGCAGTACTTC. It encodes CASSLDLLGTRTYEQYF.

The rearrangement joins TRBV20-1 to TRBJ2-1; the D gene is possibly TRBD2 (6 bases). Germline CDR1 is DFQATT and CDR2 is SNEGSKA (reference sequence). The CDR3 is 14 amino acids. V dropped 3 bases and J dropped 4 bases, with 13 bases sitting between them. The CDR3 sequence: CSARWRGEYNEQFF. The CDR3 DNA follows: TGCAGTGCTAGGTGGCGGGGAGAGTACAATGAGCAGTTCTTC.

This clonotype has only a few counts. The chain recombines TRBV18 with TRBJ1-3, with D uncertain. V lost 1 base to trimming and J lost 0 bases, with 16 bases between them. Germline loops: CDR1 KGHSH, CDR2 LQKENI. The CDR3 length is 18 residues. CDR3 DNA sequence: TGTGCCAGCTCACCACTCTTCGGGCAGTCGAGCTCTGGAAACACCATATATTTT. This sequence encodes CASSPLFGQSSSGNTIYF.

J is TRBJ1-5 and V is TRBV7-9; 9 bases fit TRBD1. The trim removed 8 bases at V and 1 base at J, leaving 0 bases unmatched. The germline CDR1 and CDR2 sequences are SEHNR and FQNEAQ (reference sequence). The CDR3 length is 13 residues. The CDR3 loop reads CASGTGSNQPQHF. The CDR3 DNA is TGTGCCAGCGGGACAGGGAGCAATCAGCCCCAGCATTTT.

The CDR3: CASSRTGRSGNTIYF. The DNA of the CDR3 is TGTGCCAGCAGTAGGACAGGTCGCTCTGGAAACACCATATATTTT. This sequence joins TRBV12-3 or TRBV12-4 and TRBJ1-3; TRBD1 agrees at 7 bases. Germline trimming cut 5 bases from V and 0 bases from J; bases unmatched to any gene: 4. The length of the CDR3 is 15 residues.

The gene calls are TRBV11-2 and TRBJ2-2; 9 nucleotides agree with TRBD2. V gave up 4 bases and J gave up 5 bases; unmatched junction bases: 5. Looked up from germline, CDR1 is SGHAT and CDR2 is FQNNGV. This CDR3 has 15 residues. This CDR3 is CASSSLAGMTGELFF. CDR3 in DNA: TGTGCCAGCAGCTCACTAGCGGGCATGACCGGGGAGCTGTTTTTT.

V is TRBV6-6 and J is TRBJ2-1, with 11 bases aligning to TRBD2. The trim removed 4 bases at V and 4 bases at J, leaving 9 bases unmatched. Germline CDR1 MNHNY, CDR2 SVGAGI (reference sequence). This CDR3 has 17 amino acids. CDR3 in amino acids: CASSFTGTSGPYNEQFF. The CDR3, as DNA: TGTGCCAGCAGTTTCACTGGGACTAGCGGCCCTTACAATGAGCAGTTCTTC.

This chain links TRBV10-3 with TRBJ2-5; 10 bases align to TRBD2. Germline CDR1 and CDR2: ENHRY and SYGVKD. The CDR3 is 17 residues long. V trimming: 3 bases; J trimming: 1 base; junction bases outside the gene matches: 8. The CDR3 DNA is TGTGCCATCAGTGACGGGCTAGCGGGGGCCGCCCAAGAGACCCAGTACTTC. This codes for CAISDGLAGAAQETQYF.

This clonotype was observed at least ten times. This chain uses TRBV3-1 with TRBJ2-3; D gene ambiguous. Germline CDR1 reads LGHDT; CDR2 reads YNNKEL (reference sequence). Between the trimmed V and J ends, which lost 1 base and 5 bases, there was a span of 4 bases. This CDR3 spans 12 amino acids. CDR3 bases: TGTGCCAGCAGCCAAGTGGAAGATACGCAGTATTTT. Encoded protein: CASSQVEDTQYF.

The chain couples TRBV20-1 to TRBJ2-3, with TRBD2 identical over 10 bases. The CDR3 extends over 16 amino acids. The trim removed 3 bases at V and 5 bases at J, leaving 11 bases unmatched. Germline values: CDR1 DFQATT, CDR2 SNEGSKA (reference sequence). In nucleotides, the CDR3 is TGCAGTGCTAGGGCCCTAGAGCGGGAGGGTATAGATACGCAGTATTTT. Translation: CSARALEREGIDTQYF.

This clonotype was observed a few times. V and J are TRBV2 and TRBJ1-5, with D possibly being TRBD1 (6 bases). The CDR3 consists of 16 residues. V dropped 4 bases and J dropped 7 bases, with 20 bases sitting between them. Germline assignment: CDR1 SNHLY and CDR2 FYNNEI. The CDR3 bases are TGTGCCAGCAGTGCCCCCGACCGACAGGACATACAGCCCCAGCATTTT. Its protein product is CASSAPDRQDIQPQHF.

This clonotype was observed a handful of times. J is TRBJ2-1 and V is TRBV20-1; 7 nucleotides line up with TRBD2. The CDR3 contains 16 residues. V gave up 0 bases and J gave up 7 bases; unmatched junction bases: 12. Per the germline V gene, CDR1 is DFQATT and CDR2 is SNEGSKA (reference sequence). CDR3 DNA sequence: TGCAGTGCTAGAGAGTCGTTCGGGAGGAATCAAAATGAGCAGTTCTTC. It yields the protein CSARESFGRNQNEQFF.

The chain is built from TRBV12-3 or TRBV12-4 and TRBJ2-7, with a tentative D call TRBD1 (5 bases). The CDR3 is 16 residues long. V lost 3 bases to trimming and J lost 5 bases, with 20 bases between them. CDR3 bases: TGTGCCAGCAGTTTTAGAGGCTCCCAGGGCAATGACGAGCAGTACTTC. Its translation: CASSFRGSQGNDEQYF.

The chain joins TRBV30 to TRBJ2-3, with 8 bases matching TRBD2. V dropped 5 bases and J dropped 7; count of bases not matched to a gene: 8. The CDR3 consists of 13 residues. Per the germline V gene, CDR1 is GTSNPN and CDR2 is SVGIG (reference sequence). CDR3 in amino acids: CAWGSGGPNTQYF. The CDR3 bases are TGTGCCTGGGGGTCGGGAGGGCCAAATACGCAGTATTTT.

This clonotype was counted between two and nine times. As DNA, the CDR3 is TGTGCCAGCAGTGAAGCGGGGAAGAACACTGAAGCTTTCTTT. As protein: CASSEAGKNTEAFF. The chain combines TRBV6-1 with TRBJ1-1; D gene uncertain. CDR1 is MNHNS and CDR2 is SASEGT in the germline V gene. V lost 0 bases to trimming and J lost 1 base, with 6 bases between them. This CDR3 is 14 amino acids long.

This clonotype was observed many times. The chain recombines TRBV5-6 with TRBJ1-5, with 9 bases lining up with TRBD1. This CDR3 contains 14 residues. Germline trimming cut 3 bases from V and 5 bases from J; bases unmatched to any gene: 3. Looked up from germline, CDR1 is SGHDT and CDR2 is YYEEEE. This CDR3 reads CASSSQGAYQPQHF. Written as DNA, the CDR3 is TGTGCCAGCAGCTCACAGGGGGCCTATCAGCCCCAGCATTTT.

This clonotype was seen at least ten times. The chain employs TRBV20-1 and TRBJ1-1; 7 nucleotides align to TRBD1. With V trimmed by 0 bases and J by 2 bases, 21 bases remained unmatched. The CDR3 runs to 20 residues. Germline V gives CDR1 DFQATT, CDR2 SNEGSKA (reference sequence). CDR3 DNA sequence: TGCAGTGCTAGAGACCTCACAGGGCAGGGGGTTTTTGGGTTTAACACTGAAGCTTTCTTT. It is translated as CSARDLTGQGVFGFNTEAFF.

There are a few counts of this clonotype. The rearrangement links TRBV27 to TRBJ1-2; no reliable D call. V lost 10 bases to trimming and J lost 4 bases, with 22 bases between them. The CDR3 runs 15 residues. Per the germline V gene, CDR1 is MNHEY and CDR2 is SMNVEV (reference sequence). CDR3 residues: CATRPLRNSLYGYTF. Here the CDR3 DNA reads TGTGCCACCAGACCGCTCCGGAACAGCCTCTATGGCTACACCTTC.

This chain joins TRBV29-1 and TRBJ1-1; D gene ambiguous. Trimming pared 0 bases from V and 2 bases from J, leaving 10 bases between. This CDR3 is 14 amino acids long. CDR1 is SQVTM and CDR2 is ANQGSEA in the germline V gene. The CDR3 nucleotides read TGCAGCGTTGAAGATCCCACAAGAAACACTGAAGCTTTCTTT. Its protein product is CSVEDPTRNTEAFF. Supplemented by reference TRBV29-1 and TRBJ1-1, the full variable domain reads SAVISQKPSRDICQRGTSLTIQCQVDSQVTMMFWYRQQPGQSLTLIATANQGSEATYESGFVIDKFPISRPNLTFSTLTVSNMSPEDSSIYLCSVEDPTRNTEAFFGQGTRLTVV.

This clonotype has at least ten counts. The chain recombines TRBV7-9 with TRBJ2-3; a weak D match, TRBD2 (5 bases). Trimming stripped 1 base from V and 1 base from J, with 12 bases between. Germline-derived CDR1 and CDR2 are SEHNR and FQNEAQ (reference sequence). This CDR3 spans 16 amino acids. CDR3 sequence reads: CASSLGLALGTDTQYF. The CDR3 nucleotides read TGTGCCAGCAGCTTAGGTCTAGCATTGGGCACAGATACGCAGTATTTT.

The chain has TRBV6-6 and TRBJ2-2; no reliable D call. CDR1 MNHNY and CDR2 SVGAGI come from the germline V gene (reference sequence). Trimming took off 9 bases at V and 8 bases at J, with 7 bases between the two ends. This CDR3 region has 10 residues. DNA for the CDR3: TGTGCCAGTGGGTCTGGGGAGCTGTTTTTT. It specifies CASGSGELFF.

This chain joins TRBV6-5 and TRBJ2-5; no definite D call. The CDR3 is 14 residues long. Trimming took 7 bases from V and 1 from J, leaving 13 bases between them. Per germline, CDR1 MNHEY and CDR2 SVGAGI. This chain's CDR3 is CASKPDGLQETQYF. The DNA for the CDR3 is TGTGCCAGCAAACCCGACGGGCTCCAAGAGACCCAGTACTTC.

V is TRBV12-3 or TRBV12-4 and J is TRBJ1-4, with 8 nucleotides matching TRBD1. The CDR3 is made up of 15 amino acids. The V and J ends lost 2 bases and 7 bases, in that order; junction bases with no gene match: 6. CDR3 DNA sequence: TGTGCCAGCAGTTTACAGGACAGGGAGGGTGAAAAACTGTTTTTT. Encoded protein: CASSLQDREGEKLFF.

The chain employs TRBV12-3 or TRBV12-4 and TRBJ2-7; D gene unclear. V lost 0 bases, J lost 0 bases, and 15 bases lay in between. CDR3 length: 17 residues. The CDR3 bases are TGTGCCAGCAGTTTAGCTGTCGGACCTACTTACTCCTACGAGCAGTACTTC. Its protein is CASSLAVGPTYSYEQYF.

This chain links TRBV10-2 with TRBJ1-5; D is ambiguous. Trimming stripped 3 bases from V and 7 bases from J, with 7 bases between. This CDR3 contains 12 residues. The germline CDR1 and CDR2 sequences are WSHSY and SAAADI. CDR3 sequence: CASSDSRQPQHF. CDR3 DNA sequence: TGCGCCAGCAGTGATAGTCGGCAGCCCCAGCATTTT.

This clonotype has only a few counts. The CDR3 reads CASSQVQRGFDTQYF. For the CDR3, the DNA is TGTGCCAGCAGCCAAGTCCAGCGGGGTTTTGATACGCAGTATTTT. The gene calls are TRBV14 and TRBJ2-3; 7 nucleotides agree with TRBD2. Germline CDR1 and CDR2: SGHDN and FVKESK. V shed 1 base and J 6 bases; nucleotides not matched to a gene: 7. The CDR3 consists of 15 residues.